The 21 T cell receptor beta chains listed next were all sequenced from one sample in a study of control samples from healthy donors and cancer patients. Generated by immunoSEQ multiplex PCR, the TCRdb table keeps only in-frame clones and is missing some. The profile covers some 130,000 clones, with over 85% appearing a single time and approximately 6% taken by the ten largest. What was sequenced was blood. The source is a man in his late teens or twenties in good health.

This chain joins TRBV29-1 and TRBJ1-2; 10 nucleotides match TRBD1. The CDR3 sequence is 14 residues long. Losses at the gene ends were 7 bases for V and 5 bases for J; bases not matched to a gene: 10. Looked up from germline, CDR1 is SQVTM and CDR2 is ANQGSEA. The DNA of the CDR3 is TGCAGCGCTGGGCCGGGACAGGGGTTTTATGGCTACACCTTC. It translates to CSAGPGQGFYGYTF.

The chain carries TRBV30 and TRBJ1-2; 7 bases line up with TRBD1. With V trimmed by 4 bases and J by 8 bases, 7 bases remained unmatched. The CDR3 is 12 residues long. Per germline, CDR1 GTSNPN and CDR2 SVGIG (reference sequence). The CDR3, as DNA: TGTGCCTGGACCCCAGGGGGGCAAGGCTACACCTTC. Translating it yields CAWTPGGQGYTF.

The chain combines TRBV19 with TRBJ1-2; 11 bases agree with TRBD1. CDR1 LNHDA and CDR2 SQIVND come from the germline V gene (reference sequence). The CDR3 runs 15 residues. V was clipped by 2 bases and J by 5 bases; unmatched bases: 4. CDR3: CASSITGQGAYGYTF. The CDR3 DNA sequence: TGTGCCAGTAGTATAACCGGACAGGGGGCGTATGGCTACACCTTC.

V and J are TRBV2 and TRBJ1-3; D call uncertain. Trimming cost V 7 bases and J 4 bases, with 8 bases left between them. The CDR3 has 12 residues. Germline lookup yields CDR1 SNHLY and CDR2 FYNNEI. The CDR3 protein is CASNSEGNTIYF. CDR3 in DNA: TGTGCCAGCAATAGTGAGGGAAACACCATATATTTT.

This clone was detected once. The chain uses TRBV7-3 and TRBJ2-1, with 16 bases aligning to TRBD2. Germline V gene data show CDR1 as SGHTA and CDR2 as FQGTGA. This CDR3 is 18 amino acids long. V lost 4 bases and J lost 9; bases outside the gene matches: 12. CDR3 region: CASSSLGTSGGAWAEQFF. DNA for the CDR3: TGTGCCAGCAGCTCCCTCGGGACTAGCGGGGGGGCCTGGGCTGAGCAGTTCTTC.

The chain joins TRBV19 to TRBJ1-6, with D possibly being TRBD1 (6 bases). CDR1 is LNHDA and CDR2 is SQIVND in the germline V gene (reference sequence). The ends were cut back, 4 bases at V and 9 bases at J, with 13 bases in the middle. This CDR3 region has 14 residues. CDR3 DNA sequence: TGTGCCAGTAGTACACAGGGTGACGGTTCACCCCTCCACTTT. The encoded protein is CASSTQGDGSPLHF.

This clone was counted a few times. The chain recombines TRBV5-1 with TRBJ1-2; TRBD1 aligns across 8 bases. This CDR3 is 13 amino acids long. V lost 4 bases to trimming and J lost 4 bases; unmatched junction nucleotides: 3. The V gene's germline CDR1 is SGHRS and CDR2 YFSETQ. CDR3 bases: TGCGCCAGCAGCCCGGACAGGGCCTATGGCTACACCTTC. Protein product: CASSPDRAYGYTF.

This clone was observed a single time. The gene calls are TRBV19 and TRBJ2-7, with D perhaps assigned TRBD1 or TRBD2 (7 bases each). This CDR3 has 15 amino acids. With 7 bases removed from V and 2 bases from J, the gap between germline ends came to 18 bases. Germline V gene sequence: CDR1 LNHDA, CDR2 SQIVND (reference sequence). The DNA for the CDR3 is TGTGCCAGTAAGGATCGGCCAGGGGGGGCCTACGAGCAGTACTTC. Its translation is CASKDRPGGAYEQYF.

The chain combines TRBV20-1 with TRBJ1-2; D is ambiguous. V dropped 5 bases and J dropped 7 bases, with 11 bases sitting between them. Germline V gene sequence: CDR1 DFQATT, CDR2 SNEGSKA (reference sequence). The CDR3 extends over 11 amino acids. The CDR3 DNA follows: TGCAGTGCTCCCGCCCTGGGTGGCTACACCTTC. Protein product: CSAPALGGYTF.

The V and J genes are TRBV7-3 and TRBJ1-1; possible D gene TRBD1, 5 bases. CDR3 length: 13 amino acids. The V gene's germline CDR1 is SGHTA and CDR2 FQGTGA. The germline V and J ends were trimmed by 1 base and 3 bases, with 6 bases remaining between them. The CDR3 loop reads CASSLRGHTEAFF. The CDR3 region has the DNA TGTGCCAGCAGCTTAAGGGGCCACACTGAAGCTTTCTTT.

This chain uses TRBV9 with TRBJ1-5; D possibly corresponds to TRBD1 (5 bases). V shed 0 bases and J shed 6 bases, with 10 bases lying between them. CDR3 length: 14 amino acids. Germline V gives CDR1 SGDLS, CDR2 YYNGEE. CDR3 region: CASSVDGGTQPQHF. The CDR3 DNA follows: TGTGCCAGCAGCGTAGATGGGGGGACTCAGCCCCAGCATTTT.

The chain employs TRBV18 and TRBJ2-2, with D hard to call. CDR1 and CDR2 (germline): KGHSH, LQKENI. Trimming pared 2 bases from V and 1 base from J, leaving 11 bases between. This CDR3 contains 16 residues. The CDR3 DNA follows: TGTGCCAGCTCACCAGGAGTGGCAGGGAACACCGGGGAGCTGTTTTTT. Residues: CASSPGVAGNTGELFF.

The genes are TRBV2 and TRBJ2-2, with D uncertain. Trimming stripped 4 bases from V and 3 bases from J, with 12 bases between. Germline lookup yields CDR1 SNHLY and CDR2 FYNNEI. The CDR3 contains 15 residues. CDR3 sequence (DNA): TGTGCCAGCAGTGGCCTCCTCGGCCACACCGGGGAGCTGTTTTTT. Translated, it gives CASSGLLGHTGELFF.

This clone was recorded only once. CDR3 bases: TGTGCCAGTAGTTTGGGGCCGTATGGCTACACCTTC. Translated, it gives CASSLGPYGYTF. The chain recombines TRBV19 with TRBJ1-2; D is possibly TRBD1 (5 bases). This CDR3 region has 12 residues. V lost 5 bases, J lost 5 bases, and 9 bases lay in between. CDR1 LNHDA and CDR2 SQIVND come from the germline V gene (reference sequence).

The genes are TRBV2 and TRBJ2-1; 9 bases agree with TRBD2. The CDR3 runs 16 residues. V gave up 6 bases and J gave up 6 bases; unmatched junction bases: 12. Germline CDR1 and CDR2: SNHLY and FYNNEI. The DNA for the CDR3 is TGTGCCAGCAGGGCACACGGGACTAGCTGGGGCAATGAGCAGTTCTTC. Protein product: CASRAHGTSWGNEQFF.

This chain uses TRBV4-2 with TRBJ1-3; a weak D match, TRBD1 (5 bases). Deletions cut 0 bases from V and 4 bases from J, with 10 bases between. The germline CDR1 and CDR2 sequences are LGHNA and YNFKEQ. The CDR3 length is 15 residues. The CDR3 here is CASSQDSGMGNTIYF. CDR3 coding DNA: TGTGCCAGCAGCCAAGATTCAGGGATGGGAAACACCATATATTTT.

This clone showed up just once. This chain connects TRBV21-1 to TRBJ1-2. TRBV21-1 is a pseudogene. CDR3 size: 22 residues. In DNA form, the CDR3 reads TGTGCCAGCCGCTACAGGCAGAAACGGCCCCCACGGCGGGGGATCGCTAACTATGGCTACACCTTC. Translating gives CASRYRQKRPPRRGIANYGYTF.

The chain is built from TRBV4-1 and TRBJ2-7; TRBD1 agrees at 8 bases. Trimming cost V 3 bases and J 1 base; bases outside gene matches: 5. Germline CDR1 is MGHRA and CDR2 is YSYEKL. This CDR3 contains 15 residues. DNA of the CDR3: TGCGCCAGCAGCCACGACAGGGGTTCGTCCTACGAGCAGTACTTC. Amino acid sequence: CASSHDRGSSYEQYF.

This chain uses TRBV21-1 with TRBJ1-2; the table's D gene call, TRBD1, was not cross checked with the DNA. TRBV21-1 is a pseudogene. The CDR3 runs to 13 residues. CDR3 protein: CASSNPGQLGYTF. The CDR3 DNA reads TGTGCCAGCAGCAACCCGGGACAGCTAGGCTACACCTTC.

The sample holds one count of this clone. This rearrangement joins TRBV2 to TRBJ2-7; maybe TRBD2 (5 bases). Looked up from germline, CDR1 is SNHLY and CDR2 is FYNNEI. CDR3 length: 15 amino acids. V was trimmed by 7 bases and J by 0 bases, leaving 16 bases between them. The CDR3 coding sequence is TGTGCCAGCAAGCTCGGGGTGCAAAGCTCCTACGAGCAGTACTTC. Its protein product is CASKLGVQSSYEQYF.

The chain joins TRBV28 to TRBJ2-3, with TRBD1 matching over 7 bases. V dropped 6 bases and J dropped 0; count of bases not matched to a gene: 6. Germline assignment: CDR1 MDHEN and CDR2 SYDVKM. The CDR3 has 15 residues. The DNA of the CDR3 is TGTGCCAGCAGCCTAGGGGGCAGAAGCACAGATACGCAGTATTTT. This sequence encodes CASSLGGRSTDTQYF.